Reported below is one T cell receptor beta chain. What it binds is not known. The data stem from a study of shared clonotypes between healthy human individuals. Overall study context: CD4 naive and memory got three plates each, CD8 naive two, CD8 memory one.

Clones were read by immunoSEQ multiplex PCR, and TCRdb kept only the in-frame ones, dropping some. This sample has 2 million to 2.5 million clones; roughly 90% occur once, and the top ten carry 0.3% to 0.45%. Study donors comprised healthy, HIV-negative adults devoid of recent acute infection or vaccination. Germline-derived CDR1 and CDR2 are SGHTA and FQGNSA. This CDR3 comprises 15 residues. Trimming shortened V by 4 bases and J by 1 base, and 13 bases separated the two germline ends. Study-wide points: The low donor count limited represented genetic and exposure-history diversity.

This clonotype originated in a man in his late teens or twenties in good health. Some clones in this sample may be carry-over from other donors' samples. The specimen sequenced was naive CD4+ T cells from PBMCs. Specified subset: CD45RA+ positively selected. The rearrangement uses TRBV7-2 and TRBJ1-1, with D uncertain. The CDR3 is CASSSPLGENTEAFF. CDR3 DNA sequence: TGTGCCAGCAGCTCCCCTCTAGGAGAGAACACTGAAGCTTTCTTT.